This T cell receptor (beta chain) stems from a study of human T cells and chemical hapten exposure. Study details: The sensitizing agent was 2% DPC, placed on roughly 2 cm by roughly 2 cm of upper inner arm skin.

This clonotype was observed at least ten times. TCRdb ran MiXCR on the RACE reads and lists one entry per CDR3 protein. The table lists some 400,000 distinct CDR3 sequences, 5.1% of them singletons, with just over 2.5% in the top ten. Germline V gene sequence: CDR1 LGHDT, CDR2 YNNKEL (reference sequence). Trimming took 8 bases from V and 0 from J, leaving 14 bases between them. The CDR3 runs to 14 residues. Time point described: pre-sensitization, week 0. Treatment: therapeutic diphenylcyclopropenone sensitization with weekly scalp DPC. V and J are TRBV3-1 and TRBJ2-7; maybe TRBD1 (6 bases). The material was whole blood, obtained in connection with sensitization to the hapten diphenylcyclopropenone (DPC). The sequence came from a woman aged 45-65 years with alopecia areata. Some clones in this sample may be carry-over from other donors' samples. The CDR3 region has the DNA TGTGCCAGCGGGTTTAGGACAGTCTCCTACGAGCAGTACTTC. This gives the protein CASGFRTVSYEQYF.